This T cell receptor beta chain is from a study of identifying expanded T cells in peripheral blood (dated by TCRdb to between 2019 and 2020). As for the study more broadly: Technical replicates were generated by sequencing separate aliquots of the same genomic DNA pool, with four replicates compared pairwise. Findings and caveats that apply to the study as a whole: Across all healthy-donor time intervals, the beta-binomial model significantly lowered both the number of clones called differentially abundant and the false-positive rate. The binomial model flagged approximately 1.2 differentially abundant clones between technical replicates, compared with approximately 16 over about two weeks and 19 to 20 over four weeks. Variance in clone template counts between roughly 2-week samples significantly increased with total template count across all healthy donors. The authors expected that over much longer intervals, such as months to years, biological variance in healthy repertoires might increase even further.

The immunoSEQ Assay, which uses bias-controlled multiplex PCR amplification of genomic DNA, was used to profile TCRbeta CDR3 regions. In the original analysis: To quantify the absolute abundance of each unique TCRbeta CDR3 region, the sequences were collapsed and filtered. Differential abundance was tested with two models: a binomial (Fisher-equivalent) model and a beta-binomial model that adds time-dependent variance fitted from healthy donors. Any clone with fewer than 5 combined templates was excluded, and a clone was called differentially abundant if its Benjamini-Hochberg FDR was below 0.01. Beta-binomial variance was modeled as a function of total template count across the two samples using the form v = (b*log(k)+a)^2. TCRdb obtained this table from immuneACCESS and retained in-frame rearrangements with V and J assigned. These tables miss some clones; where compared with another copy, unresolved V genes account for less than half of the shortfall, and the remainder is unexplained. V and J calls and clone size follow that table, whereas D and trimming were derived from the DNA. This sample comprises 100,000 or so clones, about 89% of them detected only once. The top ten clonotypes cover about 15% of the sample.

Details on this clone: The target of this receptor is not known. Base qualities are missing; no much larger clone stands one base away.

During the collection period, no infections or other immune events were recorded for the healthy donors. To calibrate time-dependent variance in a beta-binomial model of T-cell clone differential abundance, blood repertoires from healthy donors were used as a training cohort. The training cohort included approximately ten healthy donors, of whom 3 were female and 7 were male. Donor ages ranged from about 29 to 65 years, with an average of 43 years. Whole blood, obtained from a commercial supplier, was collected from each healthy donor at three time points spaced approximately two weeks apart. For immunosequencing, genomic DNA was extracted from whole blood that had not been sorted. In the germline V gene, CDR1 corresponds to ENHRY and CDR2 to SYGVKD. From its cysteine to its phenylalanine, the CDR3 spans 15 amino acids. Only the CDR3 portion is preserved as DNA: 45 bases, with reading frame beginning at the first base. Trimming at the junction amounts to 10 bases on V and 4 bases on J, and the germline ends lie 20 bases apart.

This chain is built from TRBV10-3 and TRBJ2-1; the D gene cannot be resolved reliably. The clonotype comes from a person between 18 and 75 years old in good health. Sequences were obtained from blood. The nucleotides are TGTGCCACAAACTTCGAGCCCCAGAAATACAATGAGCAGTTCTTC. The encoded protein is CATNFEPQKYNEQFF.